Listed below are T cell receptor beta chains from one sample, sequenced in a study of T-cell reconstitution after alpha-beta-depleted transplantation in children. TCRdb re-called the PCR reads with MiXCR, one entry per CDR3 protein. Of 300,000 to 350,000 distinct CDR3 sequences in the sample, 23% were seen once. Here the sequenced sample was PBMCs, mostly from graft donor cells, taken 180 days after TCRalphabeta/CD19-depleted stem cell transplant. Every receptor here comes from a male patient younger than 18 who had a stem cell transplant for acute lymphoblastic leukemia, so the T cells may come from the graft donor. Both conserved end residues are part of each CDR3. The order of the fields is J gene, V gene, D gene, clone size, CDR3 protein, CDR3 DNA. A D gene is named only where the DNA matches it firmly. Rows give clone size only sometimes, using once, few, many, or a class for an expanded clone.

TRBJ1-1	TRBV18	.	.	CASSPTGRTEAFF	TGTGCCAGCTCACCAACGGGGAGGACTGAAGCTTTCTTT
TRBJ1-6	TRBV12-3/TRBV12-4	TRBD1	many	CASSLTGTGTNNSPLHF	TGTGCCAGCAGTTTGACCGGGACAGGGACCAATAATTCACCCCTCCACTTT
TRBJ1-6	TRBV12-3/TRBV12-4	TRBD1	few	CASSRLSGQINSPLHF	TGTGCCAGCAGTCGTCTGTCGGGACAGATCAATTCACCCCTCCACTTT
TRBJ2-1	TRBV14	TRBD2	few	CASRTGTSGSLNEQFF	TGTGCCAGCAGAACCGGGACTAGCGGGAGTTTAAATGAGCAGTTCTTC
TRBJ2-1	TRBV29-1	.	.	CSVTYYNEQFF	TGCAGCGTCACGTACTACAATGAGCAGTTCTTC
TRBJ1-2	TRBV5-1	.	few	CASSSTLGGQVYGYTF	TGCGCCAGCAGCTCTACCCTCGGGGGGCAGGTGTATGGCTACACCTTC
TRBJ1-1	TRBV7-9	.	few	CASSLWRDTEAFF	TGTGCCAGCAGCTTGTGGCGGGACACTGAAGCTTTCTTT
TRBJ2-1	TRBV14	.	.	CASSQGWGSLHYNEQFF	TGTGCCAGCAGCCAAGGCTGGGGCTCTCTTCACTACAATGAGCAGTTCTTC
TRBJ2-1	TRBV6-5	TRBD1	few	CASSYSGTENNEQFF	TGTGCCAGCAGTTACTCCGGGACAGAGAACAATGAGCAGTTCTTC
TRBJ2-3	TRBV3-1	.	few	CASSQDRDPGTDTQYF	TGTGCCAGCAGCCAAGACCGGGACCCGGGCACAGATACGCAGTATTTT
TRBJ2-3	TRBV10-3	.	few	CAISEAYLVPGLREYF	TGTGCCATCAGTGAGGCCTACTTGGTCCCGGGACTCAGGGAGTATTTT
TRBJ2-7	TRBV5-1	TRBD2	few	CASSLVSGAYEQYF	TGCGCCAGCAGCTTGGTTAGCGGGGCCTACGAGCAGTACTTC
TRBJ2-1	TRBV4-2	TRBD2	few	CASSQALAGGPYNEQFF	TGTGCCAGCAGCCAAGCTCTAGCGGGAGGTCCGTACAATGAGCAGTTCTTC
TRBJ2-2	TRBV5-7	.	.	CASSLVGNPNTGELFF	TGTGCCAGCAGCTTGGTGGGGAATCCGAACACCGGGGAGCTGTTTTTT
TRBJ2-5	TRBV29-1	TRBD2	few	CSVGWLAGEETQYF	TGCAGCGTTGGCTGGCTAGCGGGAGAGGAGACCCAGTACTTC
TRBJ2-5	TRBV5-1	.	few	CASSVTVRETQYF	TGCGCCAGCAGCGTTACTGTACGAGAGACCCAGTACTTC
TRBJ1-2	TRBV12-3/TRBV12-4	.	few	CASSPPPGVYGYTF	TGTGCCAGCAGCCCTCCCCCAGGGGTCTATGGCTACACCTTC
TRBJ1-1	TRBV7-9	.	.	CASSSVSTEAFF	TGTGCCAGCAGCTCGGTATCCACTGAAGCTTTCTTT
TRBJ1-2	TRBV18	.	.	CASSGVSYGYTF	TGTGCCAGCTCGGGGGTTAGCTATGGCTACACCTTC
TRBJ2-7	TRBV15	.	.	CATSREPLSYEQYF	TGTGCCACCAGCAGAGAGCCCCTATCCTACGAGCAGTACTTC
TRBJ2-1	TRBV9	TRBD2	.	CASSPSGLSYNEQFF	TGTGCCAGCAGCCCTAGCGGACTCTCCTACAATGAGCAGTTCTTC
TRBJ2-3	TRBV3-1	.	.	CASSQVGGPQYF	TGTGCCAGCAGCCAAGTGGGAGGTCCCCAGTATTTT
TRBJ2-2	TRBV4-1	TRBD2	once	CASSQGASGRFRELFF	TGCGCCAGCAGCCAAGGGGCTAGCGGGAGGTTTCGGGAGCTGTTTTTT
TRBJ2-1	TRBV7-6	.	.	CASSPAPGVTYNEQFF	TGTGCCAGCAGCCCCGCTCCGGGAGTCACCTACAATGAGCAGTTCTTC
TRBJ2-7	TRBV5-4	.	.	CASSPRGTGYEQYF	TGTGCCAGCAGCCCCCGGGGGACCGGGTACGAGCAGTACTTC
TRBJ1-5	TRBV10-3	TRBD1	.	CAISDGVRQGGQPQHF	TGTGCCATCAGTGATGGGGTCAGACAGGGAGGTCAGCCCCAGCATTTT
TRBJ2-5	TRBV15	.	.	CATSAQFGLQETQYF	TGTGCCACCAGCGCACAGTTCGGACTCCAAGAGACCCAGTACTTC
TRBJ1-3	TRBV18	.	few	CASSPIPRVPVSSGNTIYF	TGTGCCAGCTCACCGATTCCCAGGGTCCCCGTAAGCTCTGGAAACACCATATATTTT
TRBJ2-5	TRBV27	TRBD2	few	CASSPSGNLQETQYF	TGTGCCAGCAGTCCAAGCGGGAACCTCCAAGAGACCCAGTACTTC
TRBJ2-7	TRBV10-3	.	.	CAISVSGDYEQYF	TGTGCCATCAGTGTCTCTGGGGACTACGAGCAGTACTTC
TRBJ2-2	TRBV12-3/TRBV12-4	.	.	CASSLGRTANTGELFF	TGTGCCAGCAGTTTGGGCAGAACAGCGAACACCGGGGAGCTGTTTTTT
TRBJ1-2	TRBV12-3/TRBV12-4	.	.	CATNGLEGYTF	TGTGCCACTAATGGCCTAGAAGGCTACACCTTC
TRBJ2-3	TRBV4-1	TRBD1	.	CASSRTGGTDTQYF	TGCGCCAGCAGTCGGACAGGGGGGACAGATACGCAGTATTTT
TRBJ2-3	TRBV20-1	.	few	CSARDWGGGTQYF	TGCAGTGCTAGAGATTGGGGAGGAGGTACGCAGTATTTT
TRBJ1-1	TRBV7-6	.	once	CASSAEAGGAHTEAFF	TGTGCCAGCAGCGCAGAGGCGGGGGGCGCCCACACTGAAGCTTTCTTT
TRBJ1-5	TRBV20-1	.	few	CSARDRGNQPQHF	TGCAGTGCTAGAGACCGGGGCAATCAGCCCCAGCATTTT
TRBJ2-7	TRBV5-1	TRBD2	.	CASSLEREWYEQYF	TGCGCCAGCAGCTTGGAGCGGGAGTGGTACGAGCAGTACTTC
TRBJ1-1	TRBV4-1	.	.	CASSQDNPLRGSNTEAFF	TGCGCCAGCAGCCAAGATAATCCTCTGAGGGGCTCGAACACTGAAGCTTTCTTT
TRBJ2-1	TRBV5-1	.	many	CASSVGGLEQFF	TGCGCCAGCAGCGTCGGAGGCCTTGAGCAGTTCTTC
TRBJ2-1	TRBV18	.	.	CASSPWVVSSYNEQFF	TGTGCCAGCTCACCTTGGGTGGTCTCCTCTTACAATGAGCAGTTCTTC
TRBJ2-7	TRBV7-9	.	few	CASRRRGSYEQYF	TGTGCCAGCAGACGGAGGGGCTCCTACGAGCAGTACTTC
TRBJ2-7	TRBV20-1	.	few	CSARTQSSVREQYF	TGCAGTGCTAGAACCCAATCCAGCGTCCGCGAGCAGTACTTC
TRBJ2-7	TRBV25-1	.	.	CASSGIREQYF	TGTGCCAGCAGTGGGATACGGGAGCAGTACTTC
TRBJ2-3	TRBV4-2	TRBD1	.	CASSQPWRTGIPTDTQYF	TGTGCCAGCAGCCAGCCATGGAGGACAGGGATCCCCACAGATACGCAGTATTTT
TRBJ2-3	TRBV18	.	.	CASSPYSTADTQYF	TGTGCCAGCTCACCCTACTCTACTGCAGATACGCAGTATTTT
TRBJ1-4	TRBV6-1	.	few	CASRTETTNEKLFF	TGTGCCAGCAGGACGGAAACAACTAATGAAAAACTGTTTTTT